Sequencing of this T cell receptor (beta chain) was carried out in a study of T-cell reconstitution after alpha-beta-depleted transplantation in children. General study findings and limits: Surviving recipient cells, namely T cells and thymic progenitors, were the source of high day-60 TCRbeta diversity in some patients. Expanded clones from the graft, numbering several hundred, reportedly supplied alpha-beta T cells about two months after transplant. The authors attributed T-cell counts and diversity one year after transplant mostly to newly produced T cells.

Unique molecular identifiers were built into the TCRbeta library. TCRdb called the PCR reads again in MiXCR, with one record for every CDR3 protein. The sample has approximately 300,000 distinct CDR3 sequences; nearly 8% are singletons. On this clonotype: The antigen is not known.

CDR3 length equals 15 residues. V lost 0 bases, J lost 2 bases, and 13 bases lay in between. Looked up from germline, CDR1 is DFQATT and CDR2 is SNEGSKA (reference sequence). The sequencing used peripheral blood, collected 360 days after TCRalphabeta/CD19-depleted stem cell transplant. This TCR derives from a female patient aged 2 to 10 who had a stem cell transplant for Fanconi anemia, so the T cells may come from the graft donor. The chain is built from TRBV20-1 and TRBJ1-1; D gene uncertain. The CDR3 region is CSARDRLGVNTEAFF. CDR3 sequence (DNA): TGCAGTGCTAGAGATCGACTTGGGGTTAACACTGAAGCTTTCTTT.